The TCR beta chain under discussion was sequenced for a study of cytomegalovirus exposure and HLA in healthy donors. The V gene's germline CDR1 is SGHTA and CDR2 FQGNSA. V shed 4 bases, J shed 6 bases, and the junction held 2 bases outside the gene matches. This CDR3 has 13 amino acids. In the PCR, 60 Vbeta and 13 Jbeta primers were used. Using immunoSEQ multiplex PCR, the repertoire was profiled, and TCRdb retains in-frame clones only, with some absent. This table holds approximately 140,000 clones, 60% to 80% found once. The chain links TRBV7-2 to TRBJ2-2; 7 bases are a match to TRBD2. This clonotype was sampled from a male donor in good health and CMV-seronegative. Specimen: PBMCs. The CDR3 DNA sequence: TGTGCCAGCAGCTGGGGGGGGGCCGGGGAGCTGTTTTTT. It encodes CASSWGGAGELFF.